The sequence of this TCR beta chain was determined in a study of blood T cell repertoires in COVID-19. Study-wide background: PBMCs, B-cell-depleted T cells, or T cells provided the cDNA or gDNA that made up the material.

Under the authors' procedure: Estimation of nucleated cell counts relied on the amplification of reference gene primers. The data were produced by immunoSEQ multiplex PCR, yet TCRdb's version contains in-frame clones alone and is incomplete. From that table come the V and J calls and clone size; the DNA was used to work out D and trimming. The top ten clones hold approximately 9% of a sample with 150,000 or so clones, more than 60% of them seen once. Trimming removed 4 bases from V and 3 bases from J, with 9 bases in between. This CDR3 contains 13 residues. CDR1 is ENHRY and CDR2 is SYGVKD in the germline V gene.

Material for sequencing was peripheral blood. This chain links TRBV10-3 with TRBJ2-5, with D possibly TRBD1 on 6 matching bases. The TCR comes from a woman in her forties or fifties with active or convalescent COVID-19. CDR3 coding DNA: TGTGCCATCAGTGGGACAGCAGAAGAGACCCAGTACTTC. This codes for CAISGTAEETQYF.